This TCR beta chain was captured in a study of T cells in Graves' hyperthyroidism and ophthalmopathy. Overall study results and limits: The model forecast ophthalmopathy, anticipating it by a median approximately 6 months before onset.

The PBMCs were sourced from fresh peripheral blood (10 ml). As for this clonotype: Its antigen remains unidentified.

The investigators amplified TCR beta CDR3 regions from RNA transcripts. First-round RT-PCR targeting the TCR CDR3 was performed with the HTBI primer set. Via MiXCR, TCRdb re-called the multiplex PCR reads, giving one row per CDR3 protein. The table lists some 770,000 distinct CDR3 sequences, over 15% of them singletons, with under 8.5% in the top ten. Germline V gene lookup returns CDR1 KGHSH and CDR2 LQKENI. Unmatched junction bases numbered 10, after V lost 5 bases and J lost 4 bases. The CDR3 runs 16 residues. The TCR comes from a young man with Graves' hyperthyroidism. V and J are TRBV18 and TRBJ2-1; 8 bases map to TRBD2. Sequencing used blood. The CDR3 protein is CASSTASGPPYNEQFF. CDR3 bases: TGTGCCAGCTCAACCGCTAGCGGGCCACCGTACAATGAGCAGTTCTTC. Full variable domain (missing parts from reference TRBV18 and TRBJ2-1): NAGVMQNPRHLVRRRGQEARLRCSPMKGHSHVYWYRQLPEEGLKFMVYLQKENIIDESGMPKERFSAEFPKEGPSILRIQQVVRGDSAAYFCASSTASGPPYNEQFFGPGTRLTVL.